This is a list of T cell receptor beta chains from one sample in a study of shared clonotypes between healthy human individuals. Measured with immunoSEQ multiplex PCR; TCRdb has only the in-frame clones, and not every one. The table lists roughly 770,000 clones, about 96% of them singletons. Sequencing input: naive CD8+ T cells sorted from blood. Receptors were obtained from a man aged 30 to 39 in good health. Both conserved end residues are part of each CDR3. The D gene is left open where the match is weak. Clone size, where shown, is once, few, many, or a class for clones that have expanded.

DNA: TGTGCCAGCTCAAAAGAAACCACAGATACGCAGTATTTT; CDR3: CASSKETTDTQYF; J: TRBJ2-3; V: TRBV18; D: .; size: .
DNA: TGTGCCAGTAGCTCCGGAACCTACGAGCAGTACTTC; CDR3: CASSSGTYEQYF; J: TRBJ2-7; V: TRBV19; D: .; size: .
DNA: TGCGCCAGCAGCCGGACAGGGGACATAGGCGATACGCAGTATTTT; CDR3: CASSRTGDIGDTQYF; J: TRBJ2-3; V: TRBV10-1; D: TRBD1; size: .
DNA: TGTGCCAGCAGTTCCGACAGCAATGAGCAGTTCTTC; CDR3: CASSSDSNEQFF; J: TRBJ2-1; V: TRBV27; D: .; size: once
DNA: TGTGCCAGCAGCTTAGCGCGCGGGAGAGCCCCCCAAGCGGGAGATACGCAGTATTTT; CDR3: CASSLARGRAPQAGDTQYF; J: TRBJ2-3; V: TRBV7-9; D: TRBD2; size: .
DNA: TGTGCCAGCAGTCGCCTCAGGTCGTCCTACGAGCAGTACTTC; CDR3: CASSRLRSSYEQYF; J: TRBJ2-7; V: TRBV27; D: .; size: .
DNA: TGTGCCAGTAGTATAGGTCGACTAGCGGGAGATGAGCAGTTCTTC; CDR3: CASSIGRLAGDEQFF; J: TRBJ2-1; V: TRBV19; D: TRBD2; size: .
DNA: TGTGCCAGCAGCCCCTCCGGGACTAGCGGGAGCCACGAGCAGTACTTC; CDR3: CASSPSGTSGSHEQYF; J: TRBJ2-7; V: TRBV9; D: TRBD2; size: .
DNA: TGTGCCAGCAGTTTTAAGGGGGCGCCGCGCTATGGCTACACCTTC; CDR3: CASSFKGAPRYGYTF; J: TRBJ1-2; V: TRBV27; D: TRBD1; size: .
DNA: TGCAGCGTGGGGGCTCTGGGCGAGCAGTACTTC; CDR3: CSVGALGEQYF; J: TRBJ2-7; V: TRBV29-1; D: .; size: once
DNA: TGTGCCAGCACCACTCTAGCGGCCACCAATCCGGGGGCCCAGTACTTC; CDR3: CASTTLAATNPGAQYF; J: TRBJ2-5; V: TRBV2; D: TRBD2; size: .
DNA: TGTGCCAGCAGCGGGGACCGATACTACGAGCAGTACTTC; CDR3: CASSGDRYYEQYF; J: TRBJ2-7; V: TRBV11-2; D: .; size: .
DNA: TGTGCCAGCGAGAGTCTAGCGGGACCTAACAATGAGCAGTTCTTC; CDR3: CASESLAGPNNEQFF; J: TRBJ2-1; V: TRBV2; D: TRBD2; size: .
DNA: TGTGCCAGCAGCCAGGGACAGGGAGGTCCAGATACGCAGTATTTT; CDR3: CASSQGQGGPDTQYF; J: TRBJ2-3; V: TRBV5-6; D: TRBD1; size: .
DNA: TGTGCCAGCAGCTCCGGGGACAGGCCCTACGAGCAGTACTTC; CDR3: CASSSGDRPYEQYF; J: TRBJ2-7; V: TRBV7-9; D: TRBD1; size: .
DNA: TGTGCCAGCAGTTTAAGCGGCAATGAGCAGTTCTTC; CDR3: CASSLSGNEQFF; J: TRBJ2-1; V: TRBV28; D: .; size: .
DNA: TGTGCCAGCAGTACCAGCGGGGGCGCTAACTATGGCTACACCTTC; CDR3: CASSTSGGANYGYTF; J: TRBJ1-2; V: TRBV25-1; D: .; size: .
DNA: TGCAGCGTTGAGGCTAGCGGGAGGGAGGAAGAGACCCAGTACTTC; CDR3: CSVEASGREEETQYF; J: TRBJ2-5; V: TRBV29-1; D: TRBD2; size: .
DNA: TGCGCCAGCAGCTTGAATGGACAGGCCGCCTACGAGCAGTACTTC; CDR3: CASSLNGQAAYEQYF; J: TRBJ2-7; V: TRBV5-1; D: TRBD1; size: .
DNA: TGTGCCAGCAGCCTACAGGGGAATGGAAACACCATATATTTT; CDR3: CASSLQGNGNTIYF; J: TRBJ1-3; V: TRBV5-6; D: TRBD1; size: .
DNA: TGTGCCAGCAGCTCCAGGACATCTGAGCGGGAGGGCGAAAATGAGCAGTTCTTC; CDR3: CASSSRTSEREGENEQFF; J: TRBJ2-1; V: TRBV7-9; D: TRBD2; size: .
DNA: TGTGCCAGCAGTAGGATTAGCAATCAGCCCCAGCATTTT; CDR3: CASSRISNQPQHF; J: TRBJ1-5; V: TRBV27; D: .; size: .
DNA: TGTGCCAGCAGTCCTCGACAGGCCTCGTCAAGTATTCGTGTTGCCGCCACTGAAGCTTTCTTT; CDR3: CASSPRQASSSIRVAATEAFF; J: TRBJ1-1; V: TRBV7-6; D: .; size: .
DNA: TGCGCCTCAGCCCCCATTCCGGGACAGGGGATAGGGGATGGCTACACCTTC; CDR3: CASAPIPGQGIGDGYTF; J: TRBJ1-2; V: TRBV10-2; D: TRBD1; size: .
DNA: TGTGCCAGCTTAGGACTAGCTTTAAAGCATGAGCAGTTCTTC; CDR3: CASLGLALKHEQFF; J: TRBJ2-1; V: TRBV7-9; D: TRBD2; size: .
DNA: TGTGCCAGCGGGGCCACCGGGGAGCTGTTTTTT; CDR3: CASGATGELFF; J: TRBJ2-2; V: TRBV27; D: .; size: .
DNA: TGCGCCAGTGGGGACGGAGCCTACGAGCAGTACTTC; CDR3: CASGDGAYEQYF; J: TRBJ2-7; V: TRBV5-1; D: .; size: .
DNA: TGCGCCAGCAGCCAAGAGTCATGGGCAGGGGCCTCCTACGAGCAGTACTTC; CDR3: CASSQESWAGASYEQYF; J: TRBJ2-7; V: TRBV4-1; D: .; size: .
DNA: TGCGCCAGCAGTGATGGTCAGGGAGACACTGAAGCTTTCTTT; CDR3: CASSDGQGDTEAFF; J: TRBJ1-1; V: TRBV10-1; D: .; size: .
DNA: TGTGCCTGGCGAAGTTGGGACAGAGACTATGGCTACACCTTC; CDR3: CAWRSWDRDYGYTF; J: TRBJ1-2; V: TRBV30; D: TRBD1; size: .
DNA: TGTGCCAGCAGCTGGACAGACTCTGGAAACACCATATATTTT; CDR3: CASSWTDSGNTIYF; J: TRBJ1-3; V: TRBV7-9; D: .; size: .
DNA: TGTGCCAGCAGCTTATCTAGCTACGAGCAGTACTTC; CDR3: CASSLSSYEQYF; J: TRBJ2-7; V: TRBV7-2; D: .; size: .